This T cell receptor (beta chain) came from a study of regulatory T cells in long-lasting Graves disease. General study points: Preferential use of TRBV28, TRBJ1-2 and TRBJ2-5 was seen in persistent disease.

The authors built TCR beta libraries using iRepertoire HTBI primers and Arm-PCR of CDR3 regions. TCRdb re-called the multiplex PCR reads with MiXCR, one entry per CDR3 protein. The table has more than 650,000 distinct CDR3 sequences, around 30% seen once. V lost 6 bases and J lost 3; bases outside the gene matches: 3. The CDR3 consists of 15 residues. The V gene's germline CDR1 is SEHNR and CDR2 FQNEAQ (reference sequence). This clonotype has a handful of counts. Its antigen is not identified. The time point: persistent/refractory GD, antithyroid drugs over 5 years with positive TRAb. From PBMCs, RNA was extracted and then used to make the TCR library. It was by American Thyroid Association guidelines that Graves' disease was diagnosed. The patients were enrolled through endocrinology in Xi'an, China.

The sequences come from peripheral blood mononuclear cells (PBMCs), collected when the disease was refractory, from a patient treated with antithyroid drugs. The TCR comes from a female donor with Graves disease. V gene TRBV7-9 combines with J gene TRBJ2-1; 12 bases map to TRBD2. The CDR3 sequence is CASRQTSGSYNEQFF. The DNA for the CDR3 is TGTGCCAGCAGACAGACTAGCGGGAGCTACAATGAGCAGTTCTTC.